A few counts support the clone carrying this T cell receptor (beta chain). The antigen is not known. From RNA, the CDR3 regions of TCR beta chains were amplified and sequenced. After a first-round RT-PCR with HTBI primers, a second-round multiplex PCR was run. TCRdb itself ran the multiplex PCR reads through MiXCR, one entry per CDR3 protein. This table holds 200,000 to 300,000 distinct CDR3 sequences, 45% to 55% found once. This entry belongs to a study of Graves' ophthalmopathy and Graves' hyperthyroidism. Findings and caveats of the study: Blood also carried most expanded thyroid clonotypes exceeding 0.001 frequency. Ophthalmopathy was separated from stable hyperthyroidism by a 13-signature model with 87.88% sensitivity and around 81% specificity.

The V gene lost 1 base and the J gene lost 6 bases, with 8 bases spanning the gap. In germline, CDR1 is SGDLS, CDR2 YYNGEE. There are 12 residues in the CDR3. Other autoimmune diseases, uncontrolled infections, pregnancy or lactation led to the exclusion of patients. The source material was peripheral blood. The chain joins TRBV9 to TRBJ2-7; a weak D match, TRBD1 (5 bases). This receptor was identified in an adult man with Graves' ophthalmopathy. Here the CDR3 DNA reads TGTGCCAGCAGCGTATCAGGGTCCGAGCAGTACTTC. Translating gives CASSVSGSEQYF.